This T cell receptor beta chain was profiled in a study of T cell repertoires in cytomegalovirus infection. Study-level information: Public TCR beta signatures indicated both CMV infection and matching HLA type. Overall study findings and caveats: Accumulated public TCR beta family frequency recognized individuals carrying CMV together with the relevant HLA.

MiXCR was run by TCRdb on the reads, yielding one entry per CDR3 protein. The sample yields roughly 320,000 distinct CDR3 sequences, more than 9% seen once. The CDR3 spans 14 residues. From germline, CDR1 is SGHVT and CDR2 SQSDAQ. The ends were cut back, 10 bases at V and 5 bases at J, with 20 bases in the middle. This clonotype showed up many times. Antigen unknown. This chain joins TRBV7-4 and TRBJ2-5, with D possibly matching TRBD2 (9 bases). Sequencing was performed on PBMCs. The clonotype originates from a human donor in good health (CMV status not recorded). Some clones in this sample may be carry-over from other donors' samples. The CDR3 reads CATTGGLAVETQYF. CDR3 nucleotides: TGTGCCACCACAGGGGGACTAGCAGTGGAGACCCAGTACTTC.